The 30 T cell receptor beta chains listed next were all sequenced from one sample in a study of response to subunit inactivated influenza vaccine. TCRdb re-called the RT-PCR reads through MiXCR, storing one row per CDR3 protein. The sample lists 500,000 to 650,000 distinct CDR3 sequences, 7.6% seen once, with around 13% in the top ten. The specimen was PBMCs from blood, collected less than 25 months after vaccination. These receptors all come from a man between 50 and 69 years old who received an inactivated influenza vaccine.

The CDR3 sequence: CASSFDWGESSYEQYF. The CDR3 region has the DNA TGTGCCAGCAGCTTCGACTGGGGAGAAAGCTCCTACGAGCAGTACTTC. The chain uses TRBV11-1 and TRBJ2-7, with a possible D match to TRBD2 (5 bases). V lost 3 bases and J 0 bases, leaving 15 bases between the germline ends. The V gene's germline CDR1 is SGHAT and CDR2 FQDESV (reference sequence). The CDR3 has 16 residues.

This clonotype has more than one count but fewer than ten. J is TRBJ2-1 and V is TRBV29-1; D is unresolved. This CDR3 region has 14 residues. Germline CDR1 SQVTM, CDR2 ANQGSEA. The V and J ends lost 6 bases and 0 bases respectively, with 12 bases between them. CDR3 DNA: TGCAGCGTCGTGTGGGGTTTCTCCTACAATGAGCAGTTCTTC. Its protein product is CSVVWGFSYNEQFF.

This clonotype was observed at least ten times. V gene TRBV7-2 combines with J gene TRBJ2-3; D ambiguous. Trimming removed 0 bases at V and 0 bases at J, with 7 bases between. This CDR3 is 15 amino acids long. CDR1 SGHTA and CDR2 FQGNSA come from the germline V gene. The CDR3 loop is CASSLARLSTDTQYF. The CDR3 DNA reads as TGTGCCAGCAGCTTAGCGCGGCTGAGCACAGATACGCAGTATTTT. The variable domain in full, completed from reference TRBV7-2 and TRBJ2-3, reads GAGVSQSPSNKVTEKGKDVELRCDPISGHTALYWYRQSLGQGLEFLIYFQGNSAPDKSGLPSDRFSAERTGGSVSTLTIQRTQQEDSAVYLCASSLARLSTDTQYFGPGTRLTVL.

This clonotype was detected many times. The chain joins TRBV12-3 or TRBV12-4 to TRBJ2-7; a weak D match, TRBD1 (6 bases). The CDR3 sequence is 11 residues long. V dropped 10 bases and J dropped 6 bases, with 13 bases sitting between them. The CDR3 DNA is TGTGCCACCCTGAGGGACACCGAGCAGTACTTC. Its protein product is CATLRDTEQYF.

In this sample, this clonotype turned up many times. One junction end disagrees with the germline gene, perhaps due to a read error. V is TRBV15 and J is TRBJ2-3, with 7 bases fitting TRBD1. The length of the CDR3 is 17 residues. CDR1 is LNHNV and CDR2 is YYDKDF in the germline V gene (reference sequence). CDR3 region: CATSGDRENPYTDTQYF. The CDR3, as DNA: TGTGCCACCAGCGGAGACAGGGAAAACCCCTACACAGATACGCAGTATTTT.

A few counts support this clonotype. CDR3: CASSPYSLRTGNTEAFF. In nucleotides, the CDR3 is TGTGCCAGCAGCCCCTACAGCCTCCGGACAGGAAACACTGAAGCTTTCTTT. The chain is built from TRBV4-2 and TRBJ1-1; 7 bases align to TRBD1. This CDR3 spans 17 amino acids. Germline loops: CDR1 LGHNA, CDR2 YNFKEQ. V shed 4 bases, J shed 2 bases, and the junction held 13 bases outside the gene matches.

The chain carries TRBV12-3 or TRBV12-4 and TRBJ1-5; D is possibly TRBD1 (5 bases). The CDR3 contains 14 residues. Trimming pared 6 bases from V and 4 bases from J, leaving 13 bases between. As DNA, the CDR3 is TGTGCCAGCAGACATGACAGCCAGAATCAGCCCCAGCATTTT. Protein product: CASRHDSQNQPQHF.

This clonotype was counted a few times. V and J are TRBV6-5 and TRBJ2-3, with 9 bases matching TRBD2. V was clipped by 2 bases and J by 6 bases; unmatched bases: 6. Germline V CDR1 and CDR2: MNHEY, SVGAGI. The CDR3 has 15 amino acids. CDR3: CASSYGAGGSDTQYF. CDR3 in DNA: TGTGCCAGCAGTTACGGAGCGGGGGGTAGTGATACGCAGTATTTT.

The genes are TRBV4-3 and TRBJ2-1, with TRBD1 matching 10 bases. Trimming cost V 5 bases and J 3 bases; bases outside gene matches: 1. Germline loops: CDR1 LGHNA, CDR2 YSLEER. This CDR3 is built from 14 residues. This CDR3 reads CASSDRGLYNEQFF. CDR3 DNA sequence: TGCGCCAGCAGCGACAGGGGGCTCTACAATGAGCAGTTCTTC.

This rearrangement joins TRBV3-1 to TRBJ1-5; D is ambiguous. Between the trimmed V and J ends, which lost 0 bases and 9 bases, there was a span of 6 bases. The CDR3 runs 12 residues. The germline CDR1 and CDR2 sequences are LGHDT and YNNKEL (reference sequence). In DNA form, the CDR3 reads TGTGCCAGCAGCCAAGATCTCGGGCCCCAGCATTTT. Amino acids: CASSQDLGPQHF.

Only a few counts were recorded for this clonotype. The chain is built from TRBV6-5 and TRBJ2-3, with TRBD1 as a possible D gene (7 bases). This CDR3 spans 17 amino acids. Germline loops: CDR1 MNHEY, CDR2 SVGAGI. V lost 2 bases to trimming and J lost 13 bases, with 28 bases between them. CDR3 DNA sequence: TGTGCCAGCAGTTACCCTAAAAACAGGGGAGGAGGAAATAAAGAGTATTTT. This gives the protein CASSYPKNRGGGNKEYF.

The J gene is TRBJ2-1, the V gene TRBV20-1, with a possible D match to TRBD2 (6 bases). V was trimmed by 5 bases and J by 0 bases, leaving 17 bases between them. This CDR3 has 16 amino acids. Per germline, CDR1 DFQATT and CDR2 SNEGSKA (reference sequence). The CDR3: CSAVPGRGVSYNEQFF. The CDR3 nucleotides read TGCAGTGCTGTTCCCGGGAGAGGGGTCTCCTACAATGAGCAGTTCTTC.

The rearrangement links TRBV7-8 to TRBJ1-1, with a weak D call TRBD1 (6 bases). CDR3 length: 14 residues. The germline V and J ends were trimmed by 0 bases and 8 bases, with 13 bases remaining between them. From germline, CDR1 is SGHVS and CDR2 FQNEAQ. This CDR3 reads CASSLAHREAEAFF. DNA of the CDR3: TGTGCCAGCAGCTTAGCCCACAGGGAGGCCGAAGCTTTCTTT.

This clonotype showed up just a few times. The CDR3 loop is CASSPWGARETEAFF. The CDR3 region has the DNA TGCGCCAGCAGCCCATGGGGGGCGAGAGAGACTGAAGCTTTCTTT. The rearrangement uses TRBV5-1 and TRBJ1-1, with D possibly being TRBD1 (6 bases). From germline, CDR1 is SGHRS and CDR2 YFSETQ. This CDR3 spans 15 amino acids. Between the trimmed V and J ends, which lost 4 bases and 5 bases, there was a span of 18 bases.

This clonotype was seen ten or more times. The chain employs TRBV4-2 and TRBJ2-1; D remains ambiguous. CDR1 is LGHNA, CDR2 YNFKEQ, per germline. Trimming stripped 0 bases from V and 0 bases from J, with 15 bases between. The CDR3 totals 18 residues. The DNA for the CDR3 is TGTGCCAGCAGCCAAGATATAGGCGGACCGAGCTCCTACAATGAGCAGTTCTTC. Translated: CASSQDIGGPSSYNEQFF.

This clonotype was observed a few times. The genes are TRBV7-8 and TRBJ1-2, with D possibly matching TRBD1 (5 bases). The CDR3 covers 16 residues. Trimming removed 1 base from V and 8 bases from J, with 20 bases in between. Germline CDR1 is SGHVS and CDR2 is FQNEAQ. CDR3 DNA: TGTGCCAGCAGCTTAGGACCCAGGGCGGAAGATACCGGCTACACCTTC. Its protein product is CASSLGPRAEDTGYTF.

This clonotype appeared many times. The J gene is TRBJ2-1, the V gene TRBV29-1; D unclear. V lost 3 bases to trimming and J lost 0 bases, with 9 bases between them. This CDR3 has 14 residues. Germline assignment: CDR1 SQVTM and CDR2 ANQGSEA. The CDR3 spells CSVEVSGSYNEQFF. The CDR3 DNA reads as TGCAGCGTTGAGGTTTCCGGCTCCTACAATGAGCAGTTCTTC.

This clonotype was recorded a few times. The chain uses TRBV25-1 and TRBJ2-1, with a tentative D call TRBD1 (5 bases). Per the germline V gene, CDR1 is MGHDK and CDR2 is SYGVNS. The CDR3 contains 16 residues. Trimming stripped 2 bases from V and 0 bases from J, with 11 bases between. For the CDR3, the DNA is TGTGCCAGCAGTGAAGAGGTGACAGTCTCCTACAATGAGCAGTTCTTC. It yields the protein CASSEEVTVSYNEQFF. The full variable domain, rest sourced from reference TRBV25-1 and TRBJ2-1, is EADIYQTPRYLVIGTGKKITLECSQTMGHDKMYWYQQDPGMELHLIHYSYGVNSTEKGDLSSESTVSRIRTEHFPLTLESARPSHTSQYLCASSEEVTVSYNEQFFGPGTRLTVL.

This clonotype was counted between two and nine times. The chain links TRBV10-2 to TRBJ2-2; D may be TRBD1 (6 bases). The germline V gene encodes CDR1 WSHSY and CDR2 SAAADI. Trimming shortened V by 4 bases and J by 0 bases, and 9 bases separated the two germline ends. The CDR3 spans 15 residues. The CDR3 loop is CASSVYRANTGELFF. CDR3 in DNA: TGCGCCAGCAGTGTTTACAGGGCGAACACCGGGGAGCTGTTTTTT.

This clonotype was detected many times. The rearrangement links TRBV20-1 to TRBJ2-5, with 12 bases that match TRBD2. J lost 8 bases, V lost 6 bases, and 13 bases had no gene match. From germline, CDR1 is DFQATT and CDR2 SNEGSKA (reference sequence). The CDR3 has 15 amino acids. CDR3 residues: CSAHSPSGGELTQYF. CDR3 coding DNA: TGCAGTGCCCACTCACCTAGCGGGGGGGAATTAACCCAGTACTTC.

In its sample, this clonotype was seen many times. V is TRBV4-3 and J is TRBJ2-1; tentatively, D is TRBD2 (6 bases). This CDR3 has 13 amino acids. Trimming removed 3 bases from V and 7 bases from J, with 10 bases in between. Germline V lookup: CDR1 LGHNA, CDR2 YSLEER. CDR3: CASSHELANEQFF. The CDR3 bases are TGCGCCAGCAGCCATGAACTAGCTAATGAGCAGTTCTTC.

Ten or more counts support this clonotype. The chain joins TRBV20-1 to TRBJ2-1; 11 bases map to TRBD1. The germline gives CDR1 DFQATT, CDR2 SNEGSKA (reference sequence). The trim removed 2 bases at V and 5 bases at J, leaving 2 bases unmatched. CDR3 length equals 14 residues. The CDR3 DNA sequence: TGCAGTGCTAGACCGGGACAGGGGGACAATGAGCAGTTCTTC. It yields the protein CSARPGQGDNEQFF.

The chain carries TRBV12-3 or TRBV12-4 and TRBJ2-1, with 13 bases that match TRBD2. The CDR3 loop spans 17 amino acids. The V segment lost 1 base and the J segment 2 bases; nucleotides outside the gene matches: 2. The CDR3 protein is CASSLELAGGPYNEQFF. In nucleotides, the CDR3 is TGTGCCAGCAGTTTAGAACTAGCGGGGGGGCCCTACAATGAGCAGTTCTTC.

This clonotype was observed a few times. The genes are TRBV7-9 and TRBJ2-3; no clear D gene. The CDR3 is 12 residues long. The germline V gene encodes CDR1 SEHNR and CDR2 FQNEAQ (reference sequence). Trimming left V 5 bases short and J 8 bases short, with 11 bases between. The CDR3 coding sequence is TGTGCCAGCAGCGACGTGACTGGTACGCAGTATTTT. Translated: CASSDVTGTQYF. Full variable domain (rest looked up from reference TRBV7-9 and TRBJ2-3): DTGVSQNPRHKITKRGQNVTFRCDPISEHNRLYWYRQTLGQGPEFLTYFQNEAQLEKSRLLSDRFSAERPKGSFSTLEIQRTEQGDSAMYLCASSDVTGTQYFGPGTRLTVL.

This clonotype was observed once. The chain couples TRBV7-2 to TRBJ2-7; D could derive from TRBD1 or TRBD2 (5 bases each). CDR1 and CDR2 (germline): SGHTA, FQGNSA. Trimming shortened V by 5 bases and J by 2 bases, and 13 bases separated the two germline ends. The CDR3 covers 14 residues. The CDR3 nucleotides read TGTGCCAGCAGCCAAGTAAGGGGAGCCTACGAGCAGTACTTC. Translated: CASSQVRGAYEQYF.

This chain joins TRBV10-3 and TRBJ2-1; 8 bases agree with TRBD1. Per germline, CDR1 ENHRY and CDR2 SYGVKD. The CDR3 has 14 amino acids. V lost 10 bases, J lost 10 bases, and 15 bases stayed unmatched. The CDR3 reads CATTGGTNVREQFF. The CDR3 coding sequence is TGTGCCACCACAGGGGGAACCAACGTTCGCGAGCAGTTCTTC.

V and J are TRBV7-3 and TRBJ2-5; possibly TRBD1 for D (6 bases). V was shortened by 1 base and J by 5 bases, with 14 bases between the two germline ends. Germline CDR1 SGHTA, CDR2 FQGTGA. The CDR3 extends over 15 amino acids. The CDR3 region has the DNA TGTGCCAGCAGCTTAAGTTCCCACAGGGCGGAGACCCAGTACTTC. This sequence encodes CASSLSSHRAETQYF.

The rearrangement uses TRBV9 and TRBJ2-2; D ambiguous. The germline V gene has CDR1 SGDLS and CDR2 YYNGEE. This CDR3 has 16 residues. Deletions cut 5 bases from V and 6 bases from J, with 20 bases between. CDR3 region: CASSEKDYPDPGELFF. DNA of the CDR3: TGTGCCAGCAGTGAGAAGGATTACCCAGACCCCGGGGAGCTGTTTTTT.

The sample holds a few counts of this clonotype. The chain joins TRBV20-1 to TRBJ2-1; TRBD2 matches at 9 bases. V shed 4 bases and J 1 base; nucleotides not matched to a gene: 8. Germline V gene data show CDR1 as DFQATT and CDR2 as SNEGSKA (reference sequence). The CDR3 has 16 amino acids. This CDR3 reads CSATPRSGGSYNEQFF. The CDR3 nucleotides read TGCAGTGCTACGCCTAGGAGCGGGGGGTCCTACAATGAGCAGTTCTTC.

The rearrangement uses TRBV24-1 and TRBJ2-7, with D perhaps given as TRBD1 or TRBD2 (6 bases each). Trimming removed 9 bases from V and 5 bases from J, with 22 bases in between. The CDR3 runs to 15 residues. Germline CDR1 is KGHDR and CDR2 is SFDVKD. The DNA for the CDR3 is TGTGCCACCTCCAGAGGGGGGTCCTTTGAGGACGAGCAGTACTTC. Amino acid sequence: CATSRGGSFEDEQYF.